These 30 T cell receptor beta chains were sequenced from one sample in a study of cytomegalovirus exposure and HLA in healthy donors. This table comes from immunoSEQ multiplex PCR, and its TCRdb copy is limited to in-frame clones, with some not included. This table holds fewer than 250,000 clones, about 83% found once. Source material: PBMCs. Every receptor here comes from a man in his late teens or twenties in good health and CMV-seronegative.

This chain joins TRBV4-3 and TRBJ2-2; 7 nucleotides align to TRBD1. This CDR3 has 13 amino acids. Germline V gene sequence: CDR1 LGHNA, CDR2 YSLEER. With V trimmed by 5 bases and J by 6 bases, 3 bases remained unmatched. CDR3 region: CASSAQGPGELFF. DNA for the CDR3: TGCGCCAGCAGCGCACAGGGGCCCGGGGAGCTGTTTTTT.

This clone was picked up one time. The chain recombines TRBV10-1 with TRBJ2-2, with TRBD2 as a possible D gene (6 bases). CDR1 is WNHNN, CDR2 SYGVQD, per germline (reference sequence). The CDR3 spans 14 residues. Trimming took off 6 bases at V and 3 bases at J, with 11 bases between the two ends. The CDR3 nucleotides read TGCGCCAGCAGCCCGGGACTCTACACCGGGGAGCTGTTTTTT. Protein: CASSPGLYTGELFF.

The V and J genes are TRBV9 and TRBJ1-2; D remains ambiguous. Germline values: CDR1 SGDLS, CDR2 YYNGEE. The CDR3 is 13 residues long. V was shortened by 0 bases and J by 5 bases, with 8 bases between the two germline ends. The DNA for the CDR3 is TGTGCCAGCAGCGTAGAACAGAATTATGGCTACACCTTC. Translated: CASSVEQNYGYTF.

This clone was seen only a few times. The rearrangement links TRBV28 to TRBJ2-4; D might be TRBD1 (6 bases). The CDR3 length is 14 residues. The ends were cut back, 4 bases at V and 12 bases at J, with 19 bases in the middle. Germline V gene sequence: CDR1 MDHEN, CDR2 SYDVKM. The CDR3 DNA is TGTGCCAGCAGTTATTCAGGGGAGCCAACACCTCAGTACTTC. This sequence encodes CASSYSGEPTPQYF. The full variable domain, with the rest looked up from reference TRBV28 and TRBJ2-4, is DVKVTQSSRYLVKRTGEKVFLECVQDMDHENMFWYRQDPGLGLRLIYFSYDVKMKEKGDIPEGYSVSREKKERFSLILESASTNQTSMYLCASSYSGEPTPQYFGAGTRLSVL.

The chain carries TRBV7-3 and TRBJ2-1; D possibly corresponds to TRBD1 (5 bases). Germline assignment: CDR1 SGHTA and CDR2 FQGTGA. V was shortened by 5 bases and J by 7 bases, with 9 bases between the two germline ends. This CDR3 is built from 12 residues. CDR3 protein: CASSLTANEQFF. In DNA, the CDR3 is TGTGCCAGCAGCCTGACAGCGAATGAGCAGTTCTTC.

The chain has TRBV4-2 and TRBJ2-7; TRBD2 matches at 8 bases. The CDR3 totals 15 residues. The germline V gene encodes CDR1 LGHNA and CDR2 YNFKEQ. Trimming removed 0 bases from V and 3 bases from J; junction bases left unmatched: 4. Written as DNA, the CDR3 is TGTGCCAGCAGCCAAGATCCAGCGGGGGACTACGAGCAGTACTTC. Its translation is CASSQDPAGDYEQYF.

The chain has TRBV6-4 and TRBJ1-6; D unclear. CDR1 MRHNA and CDR2 SNTAGT come from the germline V gene. The CDR3 length is 13 residues. V shed 8 bases and J shed 7 bases, with 12 bases lying between them. CDR3 region: CASALNRNSPLHF. The CDR3 coding sequence is TGTGCCAGCGCCCTTAACCGGAATTCACCCCTCCACTTT.

The chain uses TRBV7-9 and TRBJ2-2; 8 positions agree with TRBD1. Germline CDR1 is SEHNR and CDR2 is FQNEAQ (reference sequence). The length of the CDR3 is 18 residues. V was clipped by 9 bases and J by 8 bases; unmatched bases: 23. The CDR3 DNA follows: TGTGCCAGTATGCCCAGCCCTGGGGACAGGCGGCGTTGGGGGGAGCTGTTTTTT. Amino acids: CASMPSPGDRRRWGELFF.

In its sample, this clone was seen once. The chain links TRBV4-1 to TRBJ2-2; TRBD1 matches 11 bases. Germline lookup yields CDR1 MGHRA and CDR2 YSYEKL. The CDR3 consists of 15 residues. V gave up 4 bases and J gave up 5 bases; unmatched junction bases: 3. CDR3 DNA: TGCGCCAGCAGCCGGGGGACAGGGGGAACCGGGGAGCTGTTTTTT. This encodes CASSRGTGGTGELFF.

This clone was recorded many times. CDR3 region: CASSRTGTEVFF. DNA of the CDR3: TGTGCCAGCTCACGAACCGGGACAGAAGTGTTTTTT. The chain is built from TRBV18 and TRBJ1-4; 7 bases line up with TRBD1. V shed 4 bases and J 15 bases; nucleotides not matched to a gene: 8. Germline V gene sequence: CDR1 KGHSH, CDR2 LQKENI. This CDR3 region has 12 residues.

The V and J genes are TRBV6-1 and TRBJ2-5; D unresolved. The CDR3 runs to 12 residues. With 5 bases removed from V and 2 bases from J, the gap between germline ends came to 6 bases. Germline V CDR1 and CDR2: MNHNS, SASEGT. The CDR3 sequence: CASSWQQETQYF. CDR3 in DNA: TGTGCCAGCAGTTGGCAGCAAGAGACCCAGTACTTC.

This chain links TRBV28 with TRBJ1-5, with D possibly being TRBD1 (5 bases). The CDR3 is 14 amino acids. CDR1 and CDR2 from the germline V gene are MDHEN and SYDVKM. V was cut by 0 bases and J by 5 bases, with 8 bases left in between. Here the CDR3 DNA reads TGTGCCAGCAGTTTATGGGGACTGTATCAGCCCCAGCATTTT. Its translation: CASSLWGLYQPQHF.

V and J are TRBV29-1 and TRBJ2-5; 9 bases align to TRBD1. The end of the DNA aligns better with TRBJ2-7, so the J call may be wrong. CDR1 and CDR2 (germline): SQVTM, ANQGSEA. This CDR3 is built from 14 residues. The chain's CDR3 is CSVATGTGSHEQYF. Here the CDR3 DNA reads TGCAGCGTTGCTACCGGGACAGGGTCCCACGAGCAGTACTTC.

The chain carries TRBV6-6 and TRBJ2-1; 8 bases map to TRBD1. Germline-derived CDR1 and CDR2 are MNHNY and SVGAGI (reference sequence). V was pared by 4 bases and J by 7 bases, with 12 bases of the junction left unmatched. The CDR3 has 16 amino acids. The CDR3 region is CASSSTFRGQENEQFF. In DNA form, the CDR3 reads TGTGCCAGCAGTTCTACCTTCAGGGGGCAGGAAAATGAGCAGTTCTTC.

The chain is built from TRBV7-9 and TRBJ1-1, with D possibly being TRBD1 (6 bases). Germline loops: CDR1 SEHNR, CDR2 FQNEAQ (reference sequence). This CDR3 region has 15 residues. V was cut by 1 base and J by 0 bases, with 9 bases left in between. The CDR3 DNA reads TGTGCCAGCAGCTTAGGGGACACCATGAACACTGAAGCTTTCTTT. Translated, it gives CASSLGDTMNTEAFF. Looking up the rest from reference TRBV7-9 and TRBJ1-1 gives the full variable domain: DTGVSQNPRHKITKRGQNVTFRCDPISEHNRLYWYRQTLGQGPEFLTYFQNEAQLEKSRLLSDRFSAERPKGSFSTLEIQRTEQGDSAMYLCASSLGDTMNTEAFFGQGTRLTVV.

CDR3 in amino acids: CASRSGTGGTYEQYF. CDR3 DNA: TGTGCCAGCCGATCCGGGACAGGGGGCACCTACGAGCAGTACTTC. This chain joins TRBV28 and TRBJ2-7, with 12 bases lining up with TRBD1. Unmatched junction bases numbered 7, after V lost 8 bases and J lost 2 bases. Germline V gene data show CDR1 as MDHEN and CDR2 as SYDVKM. The length of the CDR3 is 15 residues. The full variable domain, in which reference TRBV28 and TRBJ2-7 provide the parts outside the CDR3, is DVKVTQSSRYLVKRTGEKVFLECVQDMDHENMFWYRQDPGLGLRLIYFSYDVKMKEKGDIPEGYSVSREKKERFSLILESASTNQTSMYLCASRSGTGGTYEQYFGPGTRLTVT.

V and J are TRBV6-5 and TRBJ2-3; D may be TRBD1 (6 bases). CDR1 MNHEY and CDR2 SVGAGI come from the germline V gene. The CDR3 contains 14 residues. V was shortened by 4 bases and J by 6 bases, with 14 bases between the two germline ends. CDR3 sequence: CASSFSGENDTQYF. CDR3 DNA sequence: TGTGCCAGCAGTTTCTCAGGGGAAAACGATACGCAGTATTTT.

There are a few counts of this clone. The chain combines TRBV9 with TRBJ2-7, with D possibly TRBD1 on 5 matching bases. The CDR3 covers 15 residues. The germline CDR1 and CDR2 sequences are SGDLS and YYNGEE. V was cut by 4 bases and J by 2 bases, with 16 bases left in between. The CDR3 here is CASSPTQRTPYEQYF. The CDR3 bases are TGTGCCAGCAGCCCAACCCAGAGGACACCCTACGAGCAGTACTTC.

The chain uses TRBV7-8 and TRBJ2-7; 12 bases are shared with TRBD2. The CDR3 totals 16 residues. V shed 5 bases and J 4 bases; nucleotides not matched to a gene: 9. The germline CDR1 and CDR2 sequences are SGHVS and FQNEAQ. CDR3 bases: TGTGCCAGCAGCGTTAGACGTCTAGCGGGAGGGTACGAGCAGTACTTC. This encodes CASSVRRLAGGYEQYF.

V is TRBV5-4 and J is TRBJ1-1, with 9 nucleotides matching TRBD1. The CDR3 contains 15 residues. The ends lost 4 bases at V and 5 bases at J; junction bases unmatched: 9. Germline lookup yields CDR1 SGHNT and CDR2 YYREEE (reference sequence). CDR3 sequence (DNA): TGTGCCAGCAGCACCCCAAGGGACAGGGCGACTGAAGCTTTCTTT. The encoded protein is CASSTPRDRATEAFF.

The chain couples TRBV6-1 to TRBJ1-4, with D perhaps matching TRBD1 (5 bases). There are 12 residues in the CDR3. Between the trimmed V and J ends, which lost 6 bases and 8 bases, there was a span of 10 bases. Germline V gene data show CDR1 as MNHNS and CDR2 as SASEGT. The CDR3 sequence: CASRDISEKLFF. The CDR3 DNA reads TGTGCCAGCAGGGACATCAGCGAAAAACTGTTTTTT.

This rearrangement joins TRBV25-1 to TRBJ2-5, with TRBD2 matching 7 bases. The CDR3 has 16 residues. Germline values: CDR1 MGHDK, CDR2 SYGVNS. V gave up 1 base and J gave up 3 bases; unmatched junction bases: 8. This CDR3 is CASSEFGGRVEETQYF. The DNA of the CDR3 is TGTGCCAGCAGTGAATTTGGTGGGAGGGTGGAAGAGACCCAGTACTTC.

The V and J genes are TRBV28 and TRBJ2-2, with 7 bases matching TRBD2. Germline CDR1 MDHEN, CDR2 SYDVKM. The CDR3 has 15 amino acids. V lost 2 bases to trimming and J lost 3 bases; unmatched junction nucleotides: 3. The CDR3 nucleotides are TGTGCCAGCAGTTTAGCGGGAGTTTACACCGGGGAGCTGTTTTTT. Translating it yields CASSLAGVYTGELFF.

This sequence joins TRBV27 and TRBJ2-1, with 11 positions matching TRBD2. The CDR3 totals 14 residues. The V gene's germline CDR1 is MNHEY and CDR2 SMNVEV (reference sequence). After removal of 3 bases from V and 10 bases from J, the junction contained 5 bases not matched to a gene. The CDR3: CASSFLAGGVEQFF. The CDR3 nucleotides read TGTGCCAGCAGTTTCCTAGCGGGAGGTGTAGAGCAGTTCTTC.

The rearrangement uses TRBV19 and TRBJ1-1, with a weak D call TRBD1 (5 bases). Trimming took 7 bases from V and 0 from J, leaving 9 bases between them. Germline lookup yields CDR1 LNHDA and CDR2 SQIVND (reference sequence). The CDR3 runs to 13 residues. DNA of the CDR3: TGTGCCAGTATCGAGACAGTGAACACTGAAGCTTTCTTT. Encoded protein: CASIETVNTEAFF.

This sequence joins TRBV18 and TRBJ2-1; D not resolved. Germline-derived CDR1 and CDR2 are KGHSH and LQKENI. V lost 6 bases, J lost 8 bases, and 23 bases lay in between. CDR3 length: 16 residues. CDR3 sequence reads: CASSGAEADVIYEQFF. The DNA for the CDR3 is TGTGCCAGCTCCGGAGCCGAAGCTGACGTCATTTATGAGCAGTTCTTC.

In the case of this clone: This same CDR3 is encoded by further DNA sequences in the sample. This rearrangement joins TRBV5-1 to TRBJ1-1; unclear D gene. Trimming removed 0 bases from V and 8 bases from J, with 11 bases in between. The germline V gene has CDR1 SGHRS and CDR2 YFSETQ. This CDR3 region has 13 residues. This CDR3 is CASSLEGSTEAFF. The CDR3, as DNA: TGCGCCAGCAGCTTGGAAGGGAGTACCGAAGCTTTCTTT. Together with reference TRBV5-1 and TRBJ1-1, the CDR3 gives the full variable domain: KAGVTQTPRYLIKTRGQQVTLSCSPISGHRSVSWYQQTPGQGLQFLFEYFSETQRNKGNFPGRFSGRQFSNSRSEMNVSTLELGDSALYLCASSLEGSTEAFFGQGTRLTVV.

CDR3 residues: CASTSTYEQYF. CDR3 nucleotide sequence: TGTGCCAGCACGAGCACCTACGAGCAGTACTTC. J is TRBJ2-7 and V is TRBV28; no definite D call. Trimming stripped 7 bases from V and 2 bases from J, with 6 bases between. This CDR3 region has 11 residues. Germline values: CDR1 MDHEN, CDR2 SYDVKM. Full variable domain (missing parts from reference TRBV28 and TRBJ2-7): DVKVTQSSRYLVKRTGEKVFLECVQDMDHENMFWYRQDPGLGLRLIYFSYDVKMKEKGDIPEGYSVSREKKERFSLILESASTNQTSMYLCASTSTYEQYFGPGTRLTVT.

The CDR3 is CASSGTSSTDTQYF. CDR3 in DNA: TGTGCCAGCAGTGGGACTTCTAGCACAGATACGCAGTATTTT. The chain employs TRBV6-1 and TRBJ2-3; possibly TRBD2 for D (5 bases). V dropped 4 bases and J dropped 0 bases, with 8 bases sitting between them. Germline V gene data show CDR1 as MNHNS and CDR2 as SASEGT. There are 14 residues in the CDR3.

This chain links TRBV11-2 with TRBJ1-2; D might be TRBD1 (5 bases). The germline gives CDR1 SGHAT, CDR2 FQNNGV. V lost 0 bases and J 8 bases, leaving 13 bases between the germline ends. The CDR3 is 14 amino acids. The CDR3 sequence: CASSLDRGHGGYTF. CDR3 DNA: TGTGCCAGCAGCTTAGATAGGGGTCATGGGGGCTACACCTTC.